One and the same sample provided the 5 T cell receptor beta chains below, sequenced in a study of T cell responses to AZD1222 COVID-19 vaccine. Profiling relied on immunoSEQ multiplex PCR, and the TCRdb table lists in-frame clones only, not all of them. Among approximately 130,000 clones, 85% were seen once, and the ten largest hold less than 9.5%. The material was peripheral blood, obtained 28 days after the second dose of the MenACWY control vaccine. The source is an adult who received the MenACWY meningococcal vaccine as a control.

The J gene is TRBJ2-2, the V gene TRBV5-1; 7 bases are a match to TRBD1. This CDR3 spans 16 amino acids. Germline-derived CDR1 and CDR2 are SGHRS and YFSETQ. V shed 0 bases and J 4 bases; nucleotides not matched to a gene: 6. The CDR3, as DNA: TGCGCCAGCAGCTTGGCCGAGGGGGCCTTCACCGGGGAGCTGTTTTTT. Its protein is CASSLAEGAFTGELFF.

V and J are TRBV5-6 and TRBJ1-1; 7 bases are a match to TRBD1. CDR1 and CDR2 (germline): SGHDT, YYEEEE. Trimming removed 4 bases from V and 7 bases from J; junction bases left unmatched: 10. This CDR3 is built from 14 residues. The DNA of the CDR3 is TGTGCCAGCAGCCCCTGGGGGGGACAGAGTGAAGCTTTCTTT. Its protein is CASSPWGGQSEAFF.

In its sample, this clone was seen once. J is TRBJ2-5 and V is TRBV5-6; TRBD1 matches at 9 bases. In germline, CDR1 is SGHDT, CDR2 YYEEEE. This CDR3 region has 14 residues. The V gene end was trimmed by 3 bases and the J gene end by 5 bases; junction bases not matched to a gene: 5. CDR3 bases: TGTGCCAGCAGCTGGCCGGGACAGGGCGAGACCCAGTACTTC. Encoded protein: CASSWPGQGETQYF. Variable domain in full (rest from reference TRBV5-6 and TRBJ2-5): DAGVTQSPTHLIKTRGQQVTLRCSPKSGHDTVSWYQQALGQGPQFIFQYYEEEERQRGNFPDRFSGHQFPNYSSELNVNALLLGDSALYLCASSWPGQGETQYFGPGTRLLVL.

The count of this clone is one. This chain uses TRBV27 with TRBJ2-3; D is perhaps TRBD1 (6 bases). Between the trimmed V and J ends, which lost 4 bases and 10 bases, there was a span of 18 bases. Germline V lookup: CDR1 MNHEY, CDR2 SMNVEV (reference sequence). The CDR3 consists of 14 residues. CDR3 sequence (DNA): TGTGCCAGCAGTTCCCAGGGACACGCGGCTGCGCAGTATTTT. Translation gives CASSSQGHAAAQYF.

V usage is TRBV19 and J usage is TRBJ1-2; TRBD1 might be the D (5 bases). CDR3 length: 14 amino acids. CDR1 and CDR2 from the germline V gene are LNHDA and SQIVND (reference sequence). V shed 5 bases and J shed 2 bases, with 12 bases lying between them. The CDR3 loop reads CASSLGPSNYGYTF. The CDR3 nucleotides read TGTGCCAGTAGTCTGGGACCGAGCAACTATGGCTACACCTTC. Variable domain in full (rest from reference TRBV19 and TRBJ1-2): DGGITQSPKYLFRKEGQNVTLSCEQNLNHDAMYWYRQDPGQGLRLIYYSQIVNDFQKGDIAEGYSVSREKKESFPLTVTSAQKNPTAFYLCASSLGPSNYGYTFGSGTRLTVV.